These T cell receptor beta chains were read from a single sample in a study of blood T cell repertoires in COVID-19. Sequenced by immunoSEQ multiplex PCR; TCRdb stores in-frame clones only, minus some. The sample lists 52,000 or so clones, around 80% occurring once. The material sequenced was peripheral blood. Source of these receptors: a man in his forties or fifties with acute or convalescent COVID-19. The conserved cysteine and the conserved F or W are not part of the CDR3 here.

J | V | CDR3
TRBJ1-6 | TRBV6-5 | ASSFDTVAPLH
TRBJ2-7 | TRBV10-1 | ASSPPGLAGESYEQY
TRBJ1-2 | TRBV10-3 | ATQTGSLGYT
TRBJ1-3 | TRBV5-1 | ASTLTGGGNTIY
TRBJ2-3 | TRBV27 | ASSWGSGRLSDTQY
TRBJ1-4 | TRBV19 | ASSQGQGYEKLF
TRBJ1-1 | TRBV24-1 | ATSDVGQGATEAF
TRBJ2-3 | TRBV4-1 | ASSPWGLAGGWAQY
TRBJ1-1 | TRBV7-2 | ASSLGTGRAEAF
TRBJ2-5 | TRBV6-1 | ASSEAPLDQETQY
TRBJ2-3 | TRBV27 | ASSLSGRSTDTQY
TRBJ1-3 | TRBV19 | ASSFQATRNTIY
TRBJ1-5 | TRBV11-2 | ASSLDHGPGQPQH
TRBJ1-6 | TRBV19 | ASSPRQGVGSPLH
TRBJ1-5 | TRBV5-1 | ASSFIRGTPGGYRNQPQH
TRBJ2-5 | TRBV6-5 | ASSYSTGVQETQY
TRBJ2-4 | TRBV6-5 | ASSYSRESSIQY
TRBJ2-1 | TRBV25-1 | ASSEISENEQF
TRBJ2-7 | TRBV19 | ASSMGQGPYEQY
TRBJ1-1 | TRBV19 | ASIEHKNTEAF
TRBJ1-5 | TRBV19 | ASSQGRGYNQPQH
TRBJ2-2 | TRBV5-1 | ASSLSRGTGELF
TRBJ2-5 | TRBV28 | ASSLSETQY
TRBJ2-3 | TRBV11-2 | ASSLGVAFNTDTQY
TRBJ1-6 | TRBV19 | ASSIDQGISPLH
TRBJ2-1 | TRBV7-8 | ASSLWLADSYNEQF
TRBJ1-1 | TRBV4-1 | ASSRRSRGPNTEAF
TRBJ1-1 | TRBV13 | ASSLRGRRAEAF
TRBJ1-5 | TRBV29-1 | SVEGEAGGPQH
TRBJ2-1 | TRBV2 | AITQKRDSYNEQF
TRBJ2-7 | TRBV5-1 | ASSLLQGANEQY
TRBJ1-2 | TRBV28 | ASSLENYGYT
TRBJ1-6 | TRBV5-4 | ASSMQGSRNSPLH
TRBJ1-2 | TRBV2 | ASSLDREPFYGYT
TRBJ1-2 | TRBV5-1 | ASSLDSGVGGYT
TRBJ2-1 | TRBV13 | ASSPRGGIYNEQF
TRBJ1-1 | TRBV7-2 | ASSLMVTGGDTEAF